The 2 T cell receptor beta chains presented below share a single source sample, sequenced in a study of T cells in women clearing cervical HPV infection. Using immunoSEQ multiplex PCR, the repertoire was profiled, and TCRdb retains in-frame clones only, with some absent. Its table records some 30,000 clones. Sequences were obtained from blood buffy coat. Receptor source: a woman aged 18 to 69 with a cervical HPV16 infection that either progressed to CIN3+ or cleared (not recorded which).

On this clone itself: The missing CDR3 end, 3 residues past where the read stops, is filled in from the germline J gene. The chain recombines TRBV7-2 with TRBJ2-5; 8 positions agree with TRBD2. The CDR3 runs to 16 residues. Trimming removed 0 bases from V and 5 bases from J; junction bases left unmatched: 8. Per germline, CDR1 SGHTA and CDR2 FQGNSA. The sequenced part of the CDR3 DNA is TGTGCCAGCAGCTTAGCTAGCGGGACGGTCTGGGAGACC. Residues: CASSLASGTVWET. The full CDR3 protein reads CASSLASGTVWETQYF.

For this clone: The read falls 3 residues short of the CDR3 end, and the missing part is taken from the germline J gene. The genes are TRBV11-2 and TRBJ1-6; TRBD1 might be the D (6 bases). CDR3 length: 14 amino acids. The germline V gene has CDR1 SGHAT and CDR2 FQNNGV. The part of the CDR3 DNA that was read is TGTGCCAGCAGCTTTTACCAGGGGAGTTCGCCC. Translating gives CASSFYQGSSP. The whole CDR3 sequence reads CASSFYQGSSPLHF.